This TCR beta chain was recorded in a study of PD-1 blockade in mismatch repair-deficient tumors. Per the germline V gene, CDR1 is KGHSH and CDR2 is LQKENI. Trimming took off 6 bases at V and 6 bases at J, with 19 bases between the two ends. The CDR3 is made up of 15 amino acids. Some clones are missing from TCRdb's copy, which holds only in-frame ones; the method was immunoSEQ multiplex PCR. The table has approximately 25,000 clones, about 83% seen once. The TCR comes from an adult with mismatch repair-deficient cancer. The chain joins TRBV18 to TRBJ2-3, with D perhaps TRBD2 (6 bases). The material sequenced was peripheral blood, taken 12 weeks after starting pembrolizumab. Here the CDR3 reads CASSPFSGRTDTQYF. CDR3 nucleotide sequence: TGTGCCAGCTCTCCTTTCAGCGGGCGAACGGATACGCAGTATTTT.